These 9 T cell receptor beta chains share one sample of origin, sequenced in a study of blood T cells in healthy people across ages. The use of a sample-barcoded 5' primer and a J-beta primer mix characterized a second PCR of 7 to 11 cycles. TCRdb reprocessed the 5' RACE reads with MiXCR, giving one entry per CDR3 protein. The table shows about a million distinct CDR3 sequences, with more than 30% occurring only once. Specimen: blood. These receptors were obtained from a young man in good health.

This clonotype was seen a few times. This chain links TRBV7-8 with TRBJ2-1; D gene ambiguous. Trimming removed 5 bases from V and 8 bases from J, with 7 bases in between. The CDR3 has 11 residues. CDR1 and CDR2 from the germline V gene are SGHVS and FQNEAQ. The CDR3 sequence is CASSQTYEQFF. DNA for the CDR3: TGTGCCAGCAGCCAGACATATGAGCAGTTCTTC.

J is TRBJ2-5 and V is TRBV3-1; 7 bases are a match to TRBD2. The CDR3 spans 16 residues. CDR1 is LGHDT, CDR2 YNNKEL, per germline (reference sequence). Unmatched junction bases numbered 13, after V lost 4 bases and J lost 5 bases. CDR3 region: CASSRVAGTTRETQYF. DNA of the CDR3: TGTGCCAGCAGCCGAGTAGCGGGTACAACGAGGGAGACCCAGTACTTC.

The genes are TRBV20-1 and TRBJ2-7; 10 bases are a match to TRBD1. The CDR3 has 17 residues. Germline lookup yields CDR1 DFQATT and CDR2 SNEGSKA (reference sequence). J gave up 6 bases and V 0 bases, and 14 bases lay outside the gene matches. For the CDR3, the DNA is TGCAGTGCTAGAGATCTATCACCGGGACAGGGGATTTTCGAGCAGTACTTC. It encodes CSARDLSPGQGIFEQYF.

The chain carries TRBV4-1 and TRBJ1-5; perhaps TRBD1 as D (6 bases). The germline gives CDR1 MGHRA, CDR2 YSYEKL. Between the trimmed V and J ends, which lost 0 bases and 7 bases, there was a span of 16 bases. The CDR3 extends over 16 amino acids. Written as DNA, the CDR3 is TGCGCCAGCAGCCAAGATCTTAGGACAGACTACCAGCCCCAGCATTTT. The encoded protein is CASSQDLRTDYQPQHF.

The V and J genes are TRBV6-6 and TRBJ1-1; D is unresolved. The CDR3 extends over 13 amino acids. Germline CDR1 reads MNHNY; CDR2 reads SVGAGI (reference sequence). V gave up 11 bases and J gave up 0 bases, with 13 bases separating them. Written as DNA, the CDR3 is TGTGCCTACGGGTTGGGTTTGAACACTGAAGCTTTCTTT. This codes for CAYGLGLNTEAFF.

J is TRBJ1-5 and V is TRBV29-1, with D possibly TRBD1 on 6 matching bases. V lost 6 bases, J lost 3 bases, and 9 bases lay in between. The CDR3 sequence is 12 residues long. Germline-derived CDR1 and CDR2 are SQVTM and ANQGSEA. The DNA for the CDR3 is TGCAGCGTCACAGGGCCCAATCAGCCCCAGCATTTT. Its protein is CSVTGPNQPQHF.

This chain joins TRBV5-4 and TRBJ1-5; TRBD1 agrees at 7 bases. Unmatched junction bases numbered 7, after V lost 2 bases and J lost 5 bases. The CDR3 spans 15 residues. Germline V CDR1 and CDR2: SGHNT, YYREEE (reference sequence). The CDR3: CASSLVTGVDQPQHF. Written as DNA, the CDR3 is TGTGCCAGCAGCTTAGTAACAGGGGTAGATCAGCCCCAGCATTTT.

This clonotype was seen ten or more times. The chain couples TRBV15 to TRBJ2-7; no firm D call. Trimming cost V 4 bases and J 4 bases, with 11 bases left between them. The CDR3 spans 13 residues. Germline values: CDR1 LNHNV, CDR2 YYDKDF (reference sequence). The CDR3 reads CATSTFGVYEQYF. In DNA form, the CDR3 reads TGTGCCACCAGCACTTTTGGGGTTTACGAGCAGTACTTC.

This clonotype was recorded a few times. The chain links TRBV4-3 to TRBJ2-5; TRBD2 might be the D (5 bases). The germline gives CDR1 LGHNA, CDR2 YSLEER. The CDR3 has 15 residues. V lost 1 base, J lost 11 bases, and 20 bases lay in between. CDR3 in amino acids: CASSQGLASSHEQYF. The CDR3 bases are TGCGCCAGCAGCCAAGGGCTAGCATCCTCCCATGAGCAGTACTTC.